A selection of T cell receptor beta chains follows, all from one sample in a study of regulatory T cells in long-lasting Graves disease. TCRdb re-derived calls from the multiplex PCR reads in MiXCR, one entry per CDR3 protein. This table holds some 560,000 distinct CDR3 sequences, 15% to 20% found once. The sample was also linked to a second study, of T cells in Graves' hyperthyroidism and ophthalmopathy.

The input for sequencing was peripheral blood mononuclear cells (PBMCs), taken at new diagnosis, from a patient treated with antithyroid drugs. These receptors were collected from a woman aged 35-60 years with Graves disease. The CDR3 runs from the conserved cysteine through the conserved F or W. A D gene is named only where the DNA matches it firmly. Expanded clones are given a class, and other clones once, few, many or no size at all.

D	V	J	size	DNA	CDR3
-	TRBV2	TRBJ1-6	few	TGTGCCAGCATCCAGGGAGGCTCCTATAATTCACCCCTCCACTTT	CASIQGGSYNSPLHF
TRBD1	TRBV11-2	TRBJ2-4	many	TGTGCCAGCAGCTTAAGAGGGGGCGAAAACATTCAGTACTTC	CASSLRGGENIQYF
-	TRBV12-3/TRBV12-4	TRBJ1-2	many	TGTGCCAGCAGTAATGGGCCAAGAGACTATGGCTACACCTTC	CASSNGPRDYGYTF
-	TRBV6-1	TRBJ1-2	many	TGTGCCAGTTCCCGGACAGACCCCGCTAACTATGGCTACACCTTC	CASSRTDPANYGYTF
-	TRBV9	TRBJ1-5	-	TGTGCCAGCAGCGAAGGGGTCGTGAGCAATCGGCCCCAGCATTTT	CASSEGVVSNRPQHF
-	TRBV6-1	TRBJ1-4	-	TGTGCCAGCAGTGAAATTTCCACAGTCGGGAAACTGTTTTTT	CASSEISTVGKLFF
TRBD2	TRBV11-2	TRBJ2-7	many	TGTGCCAGCAGCTTAGTCCCGCCGACTAGCGGGGGGTTCCCCCCCGAGCAGTACTTC	CASSLVPPTSGGFPPEQYF
-	TRBV20-1	TRBJ2-1	few	TGCAGTGCTGCCCGGGGGCAAGATGAGGAGCAGTTCTTC	CSAARGQDEEQFF
TRBD2	TRBV9	TRBJ2-3	many	TGTGCCAGCAGTTCTCCGGGACTAGCGTTGACAGATACGCAGTATTTT	CASSSPGLALTDTQYF
-	TRBV29-1	TRBJ2-5	-	TGCAGCGGGCTGGGGTCGGCGCGAGAGACCCAGTACTTC	CSGLGSARETQYF
TRBD1	TRBV12-5	TRBJ2-5	-	TGTGCTAGTGGTTTGTTACGGACAGGGAAAGAGACCCAGTACTTC	CASGLLRTGKETQYF
TRBD2	TRBV19	TRBJ2-1	-	TGTGCCAGTAGCCGGACTAGCGCGGCGAACAATGAGCAGTTCTTC	CASSRTSAANNEQFF
TRBD1	TRBV10-3	TRBJ1-5	many	TGTGCCATCAGTGAGTCGACAGGGGAGCCCCAGCATTTT	CAISESTGEPQHF
-	TRBV30	TRBJ1-5	many	TGTGCCTGGAGTGTGGGGTCAGATTATCAGCCCCAGCATTTT	CAWSVGSDYQPQHF
-	TRBV10-3	TRBJ1-5	many	TGTGCCATCAGTGACTCAGGTAGCAATCAGCCCCAGCATTTT	CAISDSGSNQPQHF
-	TRBV5-1	TRBJ1-4	once	TGCGCCAGCAGCTTGGGAACATATTTCGCTGAAAAACTGTTTTTT	CASSLGTYFAEKLFF
-	TRBV2	TRBJ1-2	many	TGTGCCAGCAGTGCCCGGGACGCGAGCTACACCTTC	CASSARDASYTF
-	TRBV19	TRBJ2-6	-	TGTGCCAGTAGTTTTCAAGTCTCTGGGGCCAACGTCCTGACTTTC	CASSFQVSGANVLTF
-	TRBV15	TRBJ1-2	many	TGTGCCACCAGCAGAGATCAGGCCGCCGCTGGCTATGGCTACACCTTC	CATSRDQAAAGYGYTF
-	TRBV7-9	TRBJ1-1	few	TGTGCCAGCAGCGACCAGGGACGGTTGAACACTGAAGCTTTCTTT	CASSDQGRLNTEAFF
-	TRBV12-3/TRBV12-4	TRBJ1-2	many	TGTGCCAGCAGTTTACAGGGACCGAGGGATAACTATGGCTACACCTTC	CASSLQGPRDNYGYTF
-	TRBV15	TRBJ1-5	few	TGTGCCACCAGCAGAGACAAAGGGAGCAATCAGCCCCAGCATTTT	CATSRDKGSNQPQHF
-	TRBV5-8	TRBJ2-1	-	TGTGCCAGCAGCCCAAGCGAGGACTCCTACAATGAGCAGTTCTTC	CASSPSEDSYNEQFF
TRBD1	TRBV5-8	TRBJ2-2	few	TGTGCCAGCAGCGTGGGACAGGGCCGCGGGCTGTTTTTT	CASSVGQGRGLFF
-	TRBV5-1	TRBJ1-3	few	TGCGCCAGCGCGGACACCACTGGAAACACCATATATTTT	CASADTTGNTIYF
-	TRBV11-3	TRBJ1-2	many	TGTGCCAGCAGCTTGGGGGACGCCCAAATTTACGGCTACACCTTC	CASSLGDAQIYGYTF
-	TRBV2	TRBJ1-4	many	TGTGCCAGCAGTGAAGGCGTAGGGCGTCCTGAAAAACTGTTTTTT	CASSEGVGRPEKLFF
-	TRBV6-1	TRBJ1-3	many	TGTGCCAGCAGTCCACAGATCTCTGGAAACACCATATATTTT	CASSPQISGNTIYF
TRBD1	TRBV27	TRBJ1-2	many	TGTGCCAGCAGCCGAGGGGGCGCGGGCTATGGCTACACCTTC	CASSRGGAGYGYTF
TRBD2	TRBV28	TRBJ2-5	many	TGTGCCAGCAGTTTCCCCCAAGGGGCGGGGGGCGAGACCCAGTACTTC	CASSFPQGAGGETQYF
TRBD1	TRBV28	TRBJ1-1	many	TGTGCCAGCACCACTCCACAGGGGTTAGGGAACACTGAAGCTTTCTTT	CASTTPQGLGNTEAFF
-	TRBV6-1	TRBJ1-4	-	TGTGCCAGCAGTCCCGGTAGTCTTGATGAAAAACTGTTTTTT	CASSPGSLDEKLFF
TRBD1	TRBV20-1	TRBJ2-5	-	TGCAGTGCTAGAGATTCGCTACAGGGGCGGTTGGAGACCCAGTACTTC	CSARDSLQGRLETQYF
-	TRBV28	TRBJ1-2	-	TGTGCCAGCAGTTTAAATCTAGGGGTAGGCTACACCTTC	CASSLNLGVGYTF
TRBD1	TRBV27	TRBJ1-1	many	TGTGCCAGCAGTCCGGGACAGTTTGGGGCTGAAGCTTTCTTT	CASSPGQFGAEAFF
-	TRBV2	TRBJ1-4	-	TGTGCCAGCAAGTTGGGTGGGTTGCGGGAAAAACTGTTTTTT	CASKLGGLREKLFF
-	TRBV11-2	TRBJ2-7	-	TGTGCCAGCAGACCCCACTTCTACGAGCAGTACTTC	CASRPHFYEQYF
-	TRBV18	TRBJ2-7	many	TGTGCCAGCTCACCGGGTGAGGTCTCCTACGAGCAGTACTTC	CASSPGEVSYEQYF
-	TRBV2	TRBJ2-7	many	TGTGCCAGCAGGGGGAGGACAAGGGGGGATGAGCAGTACTTC	CASRGRTRGDEQYF
-	TRBV10-3	TRBJ1-1	many	TGTGCCATCAGTGGACTAGGCCAGGGGAACACTGAAGCTTTCTTT	CAISGLGQGNTEAFF
TRBD1	TRBV5-1	TRBJ1-1	few	TGCGCCAGCAGCTTGGCCGAGGGGGCTGGGACTGAAGCTTTCTTT	CASSLAEGAGTEAFF
-	TRBV7-9	TRBJ1-1	few	TGTGCCAGCAGCTTGACCGAGGGTACAGCTTTCTTT	CASSLTEGTAFF
-	TRBV3-1	TRBJ1-5	many	TGTGCCAGCAGCCAAGAGTGGACGGGCGTGGATAATCAGCCCCAGCATTTT	CASSQEWTGVDNQPQHF
TRBD1	TRBV6-1	TRBJ1-5	few	TGTGCCAGCAGACGAGACAGGGTTCGAGTCCGACAGCCCCAGCATTTT	CASRRDRVRVRQPQHF
-	TRBV7-3	TRBJ2-5	few	TGTGCCAGCAGCTTAAACGGACAGTGGGGGGAGACCCAGTACTTC	CASSLNGQWGETQYF
-	TRBV12-3/TRBV12-4	TRBJ2-3	many	TGTGCCAGCAGTCAAGGACGGACCGCCCCCTCCACAGATACGCAGTATTTT	CASSQGRTAPSTDTQYF
TRBD2	TRBV7-2	TRBJ2-1	-	TGTGCCAGCAGCCAGAGCGGGGGGGCACACAATGAGCAGTTCTTC	CASSQSGGAHNEQFF
-	TRBV27	TRBJ1-2	many	TGTGCCAGCAGTTTATCAAGGACGTCTGGCTACACCTTC	CASSLSRTSGYTF
TRBD2	TRBV9	TRBJ2-3	-	TGTGCCAGCAGCGTTGGGACTAGCGGGTCGATAGATACGCAGTATTTT	CASSVGTSGSIDTQYF
-	TRBV4-2	TRBJ2-5	-	TGTGCCAGCAGCTCAAGGGAGGAAGAGACCCAGTACTTC	CASSSREEETQYF
-	TRBV28	TRBJ1-4	many	TGTGCCAGCGAAGGCAGGGGTTGGGAAAAACTGTTTTTT	CASEGRGWEKLFF
TRBD1	TRBV30	TRBJ1-5	few	TGTGCCTGGAGCGGAGGTAGCCGGGACAGGGGACTCAGCAATCAGCCCCAGCATTTT	CAWSGGSRDRGLSNQPQHF
-	TRBV20-1	TRBJ1-5	-	TGCAGTGCTCGCCAATTAGATATAAACAATCAGCCCCAGCATTTT	CSARQLDINNQPQHF
-	TRBV3-1	TRBJ2-3	many	TGTGCCAGCAGCCAGATAGATACGCAGTATTTT	CASSQIDTQYF